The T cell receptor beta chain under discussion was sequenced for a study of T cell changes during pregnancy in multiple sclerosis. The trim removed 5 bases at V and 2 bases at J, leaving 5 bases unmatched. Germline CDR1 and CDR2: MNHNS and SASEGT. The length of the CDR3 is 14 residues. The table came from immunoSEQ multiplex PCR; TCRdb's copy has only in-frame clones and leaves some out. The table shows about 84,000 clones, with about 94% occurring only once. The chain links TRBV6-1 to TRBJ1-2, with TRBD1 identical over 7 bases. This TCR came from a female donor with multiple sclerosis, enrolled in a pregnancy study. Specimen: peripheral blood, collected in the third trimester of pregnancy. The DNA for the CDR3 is TGTGCCAGCAGTACAGGGGTGGAGAACTATGGCTACACCTTC. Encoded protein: CASSTGVENYGYTF.